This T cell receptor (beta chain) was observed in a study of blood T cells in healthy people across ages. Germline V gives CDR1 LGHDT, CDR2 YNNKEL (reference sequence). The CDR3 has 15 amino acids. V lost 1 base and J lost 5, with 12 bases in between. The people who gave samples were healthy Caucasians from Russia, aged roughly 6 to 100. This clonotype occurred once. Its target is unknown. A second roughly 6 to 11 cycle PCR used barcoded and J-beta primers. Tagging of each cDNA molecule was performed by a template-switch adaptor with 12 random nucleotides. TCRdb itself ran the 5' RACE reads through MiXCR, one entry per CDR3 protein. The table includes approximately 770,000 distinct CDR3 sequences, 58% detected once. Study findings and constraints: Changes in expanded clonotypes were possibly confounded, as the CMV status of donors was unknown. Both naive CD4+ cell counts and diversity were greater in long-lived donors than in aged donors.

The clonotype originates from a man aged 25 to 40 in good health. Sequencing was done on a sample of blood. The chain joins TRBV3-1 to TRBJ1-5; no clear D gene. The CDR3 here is CASSQGTQKHQPQHF. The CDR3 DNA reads TGTGCCAGCAGCCAAGGCACGCAGAAGCATCAGCCCCAGCATTTT. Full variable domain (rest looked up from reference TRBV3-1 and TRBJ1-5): DTAVSQTPKYLVTQMGNDKSIKCEQNLGHDTMYWYKQDSKKFLKIMFSYNNKELIINETVPNRFSPKSPDKAHLNLHINSLELGDSAVYFCASSQGTQKHQPQHFGDGTRLSIL.